The T cell receptor beta chain under discussion was sequenced for a study of T cells after yellow fever vaccination. TCRdb reanalysed the 5' RACE reads using MiXCR and keeps one entry per CDR3 protein. Of about 350,000 distinct CDR3 sequences listed, roughly 8% are singletons. This CDR3 is 15 amino acids long. The J segment lost 7 bases and the V segment lost 4 bases, leaving 7 bases of the junction unmatched. Germline V gives CDR1 KGHDR, CDR2 SFDVKD. The genes are TRBV24-1 and TRBJ2-1; 9 nucleotides align to TRBD1. Sequencing used PBMCs, obtained approximately 47 days after the first yellow fever vaccination. The receptor was derived from a man between 18 and 35 years old who received the YFV17D yellow fever vaccine. CDR3 in DNA: TGTGCCACCAGTGAACTCCCGGGACAGGGTAATGAGCAGTTCTTC. Protein sequence: CATSELPGQGNEQFF.